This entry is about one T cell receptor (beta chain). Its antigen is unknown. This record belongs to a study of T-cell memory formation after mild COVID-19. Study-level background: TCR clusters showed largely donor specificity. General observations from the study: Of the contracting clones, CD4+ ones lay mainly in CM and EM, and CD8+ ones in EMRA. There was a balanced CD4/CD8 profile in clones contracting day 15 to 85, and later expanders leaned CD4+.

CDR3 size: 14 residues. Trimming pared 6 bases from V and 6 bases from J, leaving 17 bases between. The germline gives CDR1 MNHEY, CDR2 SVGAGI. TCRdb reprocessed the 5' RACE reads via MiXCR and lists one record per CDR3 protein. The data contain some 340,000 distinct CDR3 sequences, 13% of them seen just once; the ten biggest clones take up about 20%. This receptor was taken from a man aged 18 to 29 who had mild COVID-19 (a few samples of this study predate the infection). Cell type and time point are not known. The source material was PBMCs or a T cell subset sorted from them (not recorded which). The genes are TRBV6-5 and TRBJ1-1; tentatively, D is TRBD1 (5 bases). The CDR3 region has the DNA TGTGCCAGCAGGCCCCAGGGCCCGGGCGCTGAAGCTTTCTTT. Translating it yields CASRPQGPGAEAFF.